This T cell receptor beta chain derives from a study of T-cell reconstitution after alpha-beta-depleted transplantation in children. Findings and limits, study-wide: Some patients' high day-60 TCRbeta diversity was traced to surviving recipient T cells and thymic progenitors. Once a year had passed after transplant, T-cell counts and diversity came mostly from newly produced T cells. In patients about two months after transplant, alpha-beta T cells reportedly arose from several hundred expanded graft clones.

Construction of the TCRbeta library involved unique molecular identifiers. TCRdb re-derived calls from the PCR reads in MiXCR, one entry per CDR3 protein. The sample holds hundreds of thousands of distinct CDR3 sequences, roughly 14% seen once. The CDR3 totals 15 residues. In germline, CDR1 is SNHLY, CDR2 FYNNEI. V gave up 8 bases and J gave up 4 bases, with 18 bases separating them. The table lists this clonotype with a few counts. What it binds is not known. The specimen comprised PBMCs, sampled before TCRalphabeta/CD19-depleted stem cell transplant. The genes are TRBV2 and TRBJ2-1, with D possibly matching TRBD2 (6 bases). This TCR derives from a girl aged 2 to 9 with congenital amegakaryocytic thrombocytopenia, due to receive a stem cell transplant. CDR3 bases: TGTGCCAGCCGTAATAGCTGGGGGGTTTACAATGAGCAGTTCTTC. It is translated as CASRNSWGVYNEQFF.